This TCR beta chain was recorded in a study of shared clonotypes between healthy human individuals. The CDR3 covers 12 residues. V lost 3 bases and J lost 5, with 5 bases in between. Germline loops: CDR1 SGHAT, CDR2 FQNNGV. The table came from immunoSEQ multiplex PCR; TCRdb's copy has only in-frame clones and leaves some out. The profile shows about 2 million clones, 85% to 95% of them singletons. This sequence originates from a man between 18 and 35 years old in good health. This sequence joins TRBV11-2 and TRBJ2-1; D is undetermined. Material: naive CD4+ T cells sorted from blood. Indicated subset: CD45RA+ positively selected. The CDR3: CASSLGNNEQFF. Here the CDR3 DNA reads TGTGCCAGCAGCTTGGGGAACAATGAGCAGTTCTTC.